This T cell receptor beta chain derives from a study of cytomegalovirus exposure and HLA in healthy donors. About this clone: What it binds is not known.

Study-level results: The study recorded about 160 TCR beta chains that were cytomegalovirus-associated.

Trimming at V came to 1 base and at J to 0 bases, leaving 3 bases not matched to a gene. This CDR3 is built from 17 residues. The V gene's germline CDR1 is LGHNA and CDR2 YSLEER. The PCR used 60 Vbeta and 13 Jbeta primers. Only in-frame clones appear in the TCRdb table, and some are missing; sequencing was by immunoSEQ multiplex PCR. The sample has under 95,000 clones; about 78% are singletons. The TCR sequence derives from a male donor in good health and CMV-seronegative. The chain joins TRBV4-3 to TRBJ2-5; 12 bases line up with TRBD2. Sequenced input: PBMCs. CDR3 region: CASSQVTSGGYQETQYF. DNA for the CDR3: TGCGCCAGCAGCCAAGTAACTAGCGGGGGGTACCAAGAGACCCAGTACTTC.